The next 23 T cell receptor beta chains were all read from a single sample in a study of T cells in Graves' hyperthyroidism and ophthalmopathy. Researchers amplified the TCR beta CDR3 regions from RNA transcripts. The HTBI primer set served for first-round RT-PCR of the TCR CDR3. TCRdb passed the multiplex PCR reads through MiXCR, listing each CDR3 protein once. The table shows 540,000 or so distinct CDR3 sequences, with 35% to 55% occurring only once. Sequencing was performed on peripheral blood or thyroid tissue (not recorded which). The receptors here all came from an adult woman with Graves' disease, either hyperthyroidism or ophthalmopathy (not recorded which).

For the CDR3, the DNA is TGCGCCAGCAGCTTGGGAGTTCCGAACACTGAAGCTTTCTTT. Translating gives CASSLGVPNTEAFF. This sequence joins TRBV5-1 and TRBJ1-1; D gene ambiguous. The germline V gene encodes CDR1 SGHRS and CDR2 YFSETQ. This CDR3 has 14 residues. V dropped 0 bases and J dropped 1 base, with 7 bases sitting between them.

This clonotype was recorded a few times. One end of the junction varies from germline; a read error may be responsible. The genes are TRBV10-3 and TRBJ2-2; 7 nucleotides align to TRBD2. Germline CDR1 reads ENHRY; CDR2 reads SYGVKD. The CDR3 is 13 residues long. DNA of the CDR3: TGTGCCAGCAGTTACGGCGGGGGCGGGGAGCTGTTTTTT. Translating gives CASSYGGGGELFF.

This clonotype was counted many times. This chain joins TRBV2 and TRBJ1-1; 7 positions agree with TRBD1. The CDR3 extends over 14 amino acids. CDR1 and CDR2 (germline): SNHLY, FYNNEI. V trimming: 5 bases; J trimming: 1 base; junction bases outside the gene matches: 4. Written as DNA, the CDR3 is TGTGCCAGCAGTAGACAGGGCCCGAACACTGAAGCTTTCTTT. This gives the protein CASSRQGPNTEAFF.

J is TRBJ2-2 and V is TRBV7-8; 7 bases line up with TRBD2. Germline CDR1 and CDR2: SGHVS and FQNEAQ. V shed 7 bases, J shed 2 bases, and the junction held 13 bases outside the gene matches. This CDR3 has 17 amino acids. Written as DNA, the CDR3 is TGTGCCAGCACCTTGGGAGGGGCGAGGGCCAACACCGGGGAGCTGTTTTTT. Translation gives CASTLGGARANTGELFF.

DNA for the CDR3: TGTGCCAGCAGCTCGCATCCCGGGACAGGGAGCGGAAACACCTTC. The encoded protein is CASSSHPGTGSGNTF. The rearrangement links TRBV7-3 to TRBJ1-2; 9 nucleotides line up with TRBD1. The CDR3 is made up of 15 amino acids. The germline gives CDR1 SGHTA, CDR2 FQGTGA. The trim removed 4 bases at V and 12 bases at J, leaving 15 bases unmatched.

This clonotype was detected many times. The chain has TRBV5-1 and TRBJ1-1; 11 bases align to TRBD1. The V segment lost 1 base and the J segment 1 base; nucleotides outside the gene matches: 6. Germline CDR1 reads SGHRS; CDR2 reads YFSETQ. The length of the CDR3 is 17 residues. The CDR3, as DNA: TGCGCCAGCAGCTTGTTTGGGACAGGGGGAGGGAACACTGAAGCTTTCTTT. The encoded protein is CASSLFGTGGGNTEAFF.

V gene TRBV7-8 combines with J gene TRBJ1-6, with a tentative D call TRBD1 (5 bases). CDR1 is SGHVS and CDR2 is FQNEAQ in the germline V gene. The CDR3 contains 16 residues. V lost 2 bases to trimming and J lost 7 bases, with 15 bases between them. Here the CDR3 reads CASSLRAGVGNSPLHF. CDR3 DNA: TGTGCCAGCAGCTTACGGGCGGGGGTCGGCAATTCACCCCTCCACTTT.

About this clonotype itself: A much larger clone sits a single nucleotide away, making a read error possible. The final CDR3 position lacks the conserved phenylalanine or tryptophan, pointing to a likely read error. The rearrangement joins TRBV4-1 to TRBJ2-5, with 8 bases lining up with TRBD2. After removal of 0 bases from V and 6 bases from J, the junction contained 15 bases not matched to a gene. The CDR3 length is 18 residues. The germline CDR1 and CDR2 sequences are MGHRA and YSYEKL. Here the CDR3 DNA reads TGCGCCAGCAGCCAAGATCAAGCGGGAGCGACTTGGGTCAAGACCCAGTACCTC. It is translated as CASSQDQAGATWVKTQYL.

This clonotype came up a few times. The rearrangement joins TRBV28 to TRBJ2-7; tentatively, D is TRBD1 or TRBD2 (5 bases each). Germline CDR1 is MDHEN and CDR2 is SYDVKM. The CDR3 contains 15 residues. Trimming shortened V by 3 bases and J by 0 bases, and 12 bases separated the two germline ends. This CDR3 is CASSFRGGSSYEQYF. In DNA form, the CDR3 reads TGTGCCAGCAGTTTTAGGGGTGGGAGCTCCTACGAGCAGTACTTC. Full variable domain (outside the CDR3, taken from reference TRBV28 and TRBJ2-7): DVKVTQSSRYLVKRTGEKVFLECVQDMDHENMFWYRQDPGLGLRLIYFSYDVKMKEKGDIPEGYSVSREKKERFSLILESASTNQTSMYLCASSFRGGSSYEQYFGPGTRLTVT.

CDR3 protein: CASSLEGTEEKLFF. In nucleotides, the CDR3 is TGTGCCAGCAGCTTGGAGGGCACTGAAGAAAAACTGTTTTTT. The chain is built from TRBV7-9 and TRBJ1-4; D is uncertain. The CDR3 length is 14 residues. CDR1 is SEHNR, CDR2 FQNEAQ, per germline (reference sequence). The germline V and J ends were trimmed by 3 bases and 8 bases, with 13 bases remaining between them.

This clonotype was recorded at least ten times. This rearrangement joins TRBV2 to TRBJ1-5, with a tentative D call TRBD1 (5 bases). Germline values: CDR1 SNHLY, CDR2 FYNNEI. The CDR3 has 13 amino acids. Trimming shortened V by 4 bases and J by 7 bases, and 11 bases separated the two germline ends. CDR3 nucleotide sequence: TGTGCCAGCAGTGGAAGTGGGGGGCAGCCCCAGCATTTT. This translates into CASSGSGGQPQHF.

This clonotype was seen more than once but under ten times. This may be a read error, as it is one base from a much larger clone. This chain uses TRBV12-3 or TRBV12-4 with TRBJ2-7; D is unclear. V was cut by 6 bases and J by 4 bases, with 28 bases left in between. The CDR3 totals 18 residues. The CDR3 spells CASSPPPVWQELRYEQYF. CDR3 DNA: TGTGCCAGCAGCCCTCCCCCGGTATGGCAGGAGCTAAGGTACGAGCAGTACTTC.

This clonotype was observed once. The chain combines TRBV20-1 with TRBJ1-5; 8 bases are shared with TRBD1. CDR3 size: 12 residues. Germline CDR1 DFQATT, CDR2 SNEGSKA (reference sequence). This CDR3 reads CGGQASNQPQHF. In DNA form, the CDR3 reads TGCGGGGGACAGGCCAGCAATCAGCCCCAGCATTTT.

The chain employs TRBV5-5 and TRBJ1-6, with D unclear. CDR1 SGHKS and CDR2 YYEKEE come from the germline V gene (reference sequence). V was trimmed by 4 bases and J by 12 bases, leaving 23 bases between them. The CDR3 spans 16 residues. In nucleotides, the CDR3 is TGTGCCAGCAGCCTAAGTAAGGGCTTGTTGCCGGGACCCCTCCACTTT. The encoded protein is CASSLSKGLLPGPLHF. Combining the CDR3 with reference TRBV5-5 and TRBJ1-6 gives the whole variable domain DAGVTQSPTHLIKTRGQQVTLRCSPISGHKSVSWYQQVLGQGPQFIFQYYEKEERGRGNFPDRFSARQFPNYSSELNVNALLLGDSALYLCASSLSKGLLPGPLHFGNGTRLTVT.

This chain connects TRBV10-3 to TRBJ1-1, with 9 nucleotides matching TRBD1. The CDR3 contains 13 residues. In germline, CDR1 is ENHRY, CDR2 SYGVKD. V gave up 8 bases and J gave up 3 bases; unmatched junction bases: 4. DNA of the CDR3: TGTGCCATCGGGACAGGGAGCGACACTGAAGCTTTCTTT. Translation gives CAIGTGSDTEAFF.

This rearrangement joins TRBV11-1 to TRBJ1-2; 7 positions agree with TRBD1. The CDR3 spans 13 residues. Germline V gene data show CDR1 as SGHAT and CDR2 as FQDESV (reference sequence). J gave up 4 bases and V 5 bases, and 4 bases lay outside the gene matches. For the CDR3, the DNA is TGTGCCAGCAGCGCACAGGGGTCCTATGGCTACACCTTC. Its translation: CASSAQGSYGYTF. Supplemented by reference TRBV11-1 and TRBJ1-2, the full variable domain reads EAEVAQSPRYKITEKSQAVAFWCDPISGHATLYWYRQILGQGPELLVQFQDESVVDDSQLPKDRFSAERLKGVDSTLKIQPAELGDSAMYLCASSAQGSYGYTFGSGTRLTVV.

This clonotype appeared a few times. The chain recombines TRBV3-1 with TRBJ2-3; 9 positions agree with TRBD2. The CDR3 runs 16 residues. The junction had 5 bases not matched to a gene; V was cut back by 4 bases and J by 0 bases. The germline CDR1 and CDR2 sequences are LGHDT and YNNKEL (reference sequence). CDR3 loop: CASSPTSGYSTDTQYF. CDR3 DNA: TGTGCCAGCAGCCCGACTAGCGGTTATAGCACAGATACGCAGTATTTT.

This rearrangement joins TRBV19 to TRBJ2-7, with 9 bases identical to TRBD1. CDR1 and CDR2 from the germline V gene are LNHDA and SQIVND (reference sequence). This CDR3 has 13 amino acids. Trimming took 4 bases from V and 7 from J; bases not matched to a gene: 5. The CDR3 region is CASSNGTGREQYF. CDR3 in DNA: TGTGCCAGTAGTAACGGGACAGGGAGAGAGCAGTACTTC.

This clonotype was detected many times. This sequence joins TRBV28 and TRBJ1-1, with D hard to call. This CDR3 region has 11 residues. V was trimmed by 9 bases and J by 7 bases, leaving 12 bases between them. The germline gives CDR1 MDHEN, CDR2 SYDVKM. This CDR3 reads CASPTSDEAFF. CDR3 DNA: TGTGCCAGTCCTACATCTGATGAAGCTTTCTTT.

The V call is TRBV27, the J call TRBJ2-5, with 7 nucleotides matching TRBD1. From germline, CDR1 is MNHEY and CDR2 SMNVEV (reference sequence). The CDR3 runs 13 residues. The V gene end was trimmed by 6 bases and the J gene end by 9 bases; junction bases not matched to a gene: 10. In DNA form, the CDR3 reads TGTGCCAGCAGGCAAACAGGGGATCAGCCCCAGTACTTC. The encoded protein is CASRQTGDQPQYF.

This clonotype has at least ten counts. The V gene is TRBV6-6, the J gene TRBJ2-2, with a weak D call TRBD1 (6 bases). The CDR3 consists of 15 residues. The V gene's germline CDR1 is MNHNY and CDR2 SVGAGI (reference sequence). V was cut by 5 bases and J by 4 bases, with 14 bases left in between. This CDR3 is CASSRDILSTGELFF. In DNA, the CDR3 is TGTGCCAGCAGTCGGGACATCTTATCCACCGGGGAGCTGTTTTTT.

The gene calls are TRBV10-3 and TRBJ1-1; weak D call: TRBD1 (5 bases). Germline CDR1 and CDR2: ENHRY and SYGVKD. V was shortened by 4 bases and J by 8 bases, with 17 bases between the two germline ends. This CDR3 has 14 residues. The CDR3 here is CAISALDKSFEAFF. As DNA, the CDR3 is TGTGCCATCAGTGCGTTGGACAAATCTTTCGAAGCTTTCTTT.

This clonotype was observed a handful of times. The J gene is TRBJ2-7, the V gene TRBV28; 12 bases fit TRBD2. The germline V gene has CDR1 MDHEN and CDR2 SYDVKM. The CDR3 extends over 16 amino acids. After removal of 6 bases from V and 4 bases from J, the junction contained 10 bases not matched to a gene. This CDR3 reads CASSPGLAGNRYEQYF. CDR3 sequence (DNA): TGTGCCAGCAGCCCCGGACTAGCGGGAAATCGGTACGAGCAGTACTTC.